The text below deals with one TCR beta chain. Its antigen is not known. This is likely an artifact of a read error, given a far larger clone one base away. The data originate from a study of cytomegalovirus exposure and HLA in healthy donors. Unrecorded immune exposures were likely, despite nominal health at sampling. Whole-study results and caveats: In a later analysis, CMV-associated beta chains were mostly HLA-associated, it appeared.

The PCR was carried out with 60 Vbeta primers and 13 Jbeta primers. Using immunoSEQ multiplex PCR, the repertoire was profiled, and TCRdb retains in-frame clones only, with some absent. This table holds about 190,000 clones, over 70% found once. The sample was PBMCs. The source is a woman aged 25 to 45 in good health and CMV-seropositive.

The DNA of the CDR3 is TGTGCCAGCAGCCCACAGGGGTACACTGAAGCTTTCTTT. It yields the protein CASSPQGYTEAFF. This chain links TRBV14 with TRBJ1-1; TRBD1 aligns across 7 bases. Germline V gene data show CDR1 as SGHDN and CDR2 as FVKESK. V gave up 4 bases and J gave up 3 bases; unmatched junction bases: 2. This CDR3 comprises 13 residues.